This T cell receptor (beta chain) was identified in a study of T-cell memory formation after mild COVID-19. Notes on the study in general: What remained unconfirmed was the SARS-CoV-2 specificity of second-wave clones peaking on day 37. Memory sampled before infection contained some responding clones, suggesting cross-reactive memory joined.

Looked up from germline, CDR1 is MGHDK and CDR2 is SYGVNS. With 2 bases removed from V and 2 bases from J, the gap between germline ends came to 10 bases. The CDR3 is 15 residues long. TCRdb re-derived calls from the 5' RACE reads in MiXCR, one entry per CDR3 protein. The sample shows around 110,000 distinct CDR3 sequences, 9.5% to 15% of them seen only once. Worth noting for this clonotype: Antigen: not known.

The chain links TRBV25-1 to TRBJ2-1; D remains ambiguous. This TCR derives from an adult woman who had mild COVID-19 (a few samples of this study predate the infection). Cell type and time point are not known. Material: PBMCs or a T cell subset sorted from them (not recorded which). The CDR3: CASSEGRLTYNEQFF. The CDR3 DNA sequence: TGTGCCAGCAGTGAAGGTCGGCTAACCTACAATGAGCAGTTCTTC.